The 32 T cell receptor beta chains given below trace back to one sample, sequenced in a study of beta chain features in type 1 diabetes. As every portion of the isolated RNA was reverse transcribed, the sequencing read expressed TCRB transcripts. The protocol was immunoSEQ multiplex PCR, while the TCRdb copy is restricted to in-frame clones and leaves out a portion. Altogether more than 150,000 clones are present, 10% to 15% being singletons, with the ten largest covering 0.62%. The specimen sequenced was central memory CD4+ T cells from blood. The receptors stem from a woman aged 18-29 years in good health.

This sequence joins TRBV5-1 and TRBJ2-3; TRBD2 might be the D (5 bases). Germline V gene lookup returns CDR1 SGHRS and CDR2 YFSETQ. Trimming took 2 bases from V and 4 from J, leaving 8 bases between them. The CDR3 extends over 13 amino acids. The DNA of the CDR3 is TGCGCCAGCAGCTTAGGAGCGGCAGATACGCAGTATTTT. This gives the protein CASSLGAADTQYF.

This chain joins TRBV18 and TRBJ1-5; unclear D gene. Trimming cost V 3 bases and J 4 bases, with 7 bases left between them. CDR1 and CDR2 (germline): KGHSH, LQKENI. The CDR3 extends over 13 amino acids. The CDR3 loop reads CASSPSLNQPQHF. The CDR3 DNA reads as TGTGCCAGCTCACCCTCCCTTAATCAGCCCCAGCATTTT. The whole variable domain, remainder taken from reference TRBV18 and TRBJ1-5, is NAGVMQNPRHLVRRRGQEARLRCSPMKGHSHVYWYRQLPEEGLKFMVYLQKENIIDESGMPKERFSAEFPKEGPSILRIQQVVRGDSAAYFCASSPSLNQPQHFGDGTRLSIL.

Only a few counts were recorded for this clone. The J gene is TRBJ2-1, the V gene TRBV5-6, with 7 bases lining up with TRBD1. V lost 1 base to trimming and J lost 6 bases; unmatched junction nucleotides: 10. The CDR3 sequence is 16 residues long. The germline V gene has CDR1 SGHDT and CDR2 YYEEEE. This CDR3 reads CASSLPTGVMVNEQFF. The CDR3 coding sequence is TGTGCCAGCAGCTTGCCCACAGGGGTAATGGTCAATGAGCAGTTCTTC.

The sample holds a few counts of this clone. For the CDR3, the DNA is TGTGCCAGCAGAAGGGGGGGGCGTCAGCCCCAGCATTTT. Translating it yields CASRRGGRQPQHF. The gene calls are TRBV21-1 and TRBJ1-5. TRBV21-1 is a pseudogene segment. This CDR3 comprises 13 residues.

The V gene is TRBV28, the J gene TRBJ2-1; a weak D match, TRBD2 (7 bases). V lost 7 bases, J lost 9 bases, and 19 bases lay in between. This CDR3 contains 14 residues. From germline, CDR1 is MDHEN and CDR2 SYDVKM. CDR3 bases: TGTGCCAGCACGCAGGGGCGGGGGACCGGTGAGCAGTTCTTC. Its protein is CASTQGRGTGEQFF.

The chain couples TRBV5-1 to TRBJ1-1; TRBD1 matches at 8 bases. Germline assignment: CDR1 SGHRS and CDR2 YFSETQ. Trimming took 7 bases from V and 5 from J; bases not matched to a gene: 13. The length of the CDR3 is 15 residues. The chain's CDR3 is CASGLTQGERTEAFF. CDR3 in DNA: TGCGCCAGCGGGCTAACACAGGGGGAGAGGACTGAAGCTTTCTTT.

This clone has just a few counts. The J gene is TRBJ2-5, the V gene TRBV7-2; D perhaps matches TRBD1 (6 bases). The CDR3 is 15 residues long. Trimming removed 6 bases from V and 2 bases from J, with 16 bases in between. Germline V gene data show CDR1 as SGHTA and CDR2 as FQGNSA. The chain's CDR3 is CASSSTGRWQETQYF. CDR3 nucleotides: TGTGCCAGCAGTAGTACAGGGCGTTGGCAAGAGACCCAGTACTTC.

This sequence joins TRBV7-8 and TRBJ2-6; a weak D match, TRBD2 (6 bases). Germline-derived CDR1 and CDR2 are SGHVS and FQNEAQ. Trimming took 5 bases from V and 4 from J, leaving 12 bases between them. The CDR3 extends over 15 amino acids. The CDR3 region has the DNA TGTGCCAGCAGCCAGGGACTTTGGGGGGCCAACGTCCTGACTTTC. Protein sequence: CASSQGLWGANVLTF.

This chain links TRBV6-5 with TRBJ2-7; TRBD2 aligns across 8 bases. The trim removed 0 bases at V and 6 bases at J, leaving 10 bases unmatched. Per germline, CDR1 MNHEY and CDR2 SVGAGI. The CDR3 length is 16 residues. The chain's CDR3 is CASSYSLGTRRLEQYF. Written as DNA, the CDR3 is TGTGCCAGCAGTTACTCTTTAGGGACTAGAAGGCTCGAGCAGTACTTC.

The chain has TRBV27 and TRBJ1-3; D may be TRBD1 (6 bases). Trimming pared 5 bases from V and 3 bases from J, leaving 17 bases between. The CDR3 is 16 residues long. Germline V gene lookup returns CDR1 MNHEY and CDR2 SMNVEV (reference sequence). The chain's CDR3 is CASSRAGVSSGNTIYF. CDR3 nucleotide sequence: TGTGCCAGCAGTCGGGCAGGGGTTTCGAGTGGAAACACCATATATTTT.

This clone was picked up a small number of times. This rearrangement joins TRBV7-2 to TRBJ2-7, with 10 bases identical to TRBD2. CDR1 is SGHTA and CDR2 is FQGNSA in the germline V gene. V shed 7 bases and J 6 bases; nucleotides not matched to a gene: 6. The CDR3 totals 13 residues. The DNA of the CDR3 is TGTGCCAGCACGTCTAGCGGGAGACCCGAGCAGTACTTC. Its protein is CASTSSGRPEQYF.

The chain links TRBV7-8 to TRBJ2-7; a weak D match, TRBD1 (5 bases). V was shortened by 8 bases and J by 8 bases, with 19 bases between the two germline ends. This CDR3 comprises 13 residues. The V gene's germline CDR1 is SGHVS and CDR2 FQNEAQ. The CDR3 is CASRQSPGEKQYF. The CDR3 DNA follows: TGTGCCAGCCGACAGTCCCCAGGAGAAAAGCAGTACTTC.

The V gene is TRBV27, the J gene TRBJ2-6; 7 bases align to TRBD2. The germline gives CDR1 MNHEY, CDR2 SMNVEV (reference sequence). This CDR3 contains 17 residues. V shed 3 bases, J shed 0 bases, and the junction held 5 bases outside the gene matches. In DNA form, the CDR3 reads TGTGCCAGCAGTTTGGCGGGAGCAAGCTCTGGGGCCAACGTCCTGACTTTC. Protein: CASSLAGASSGANVLTF. Variable domain in full (rest from reference TRBV27 and TRBJ2-6): EAQVTQNPRYLITVTGKKLTVTCSQNMNHEYMSWYRQDPGLGLRQIYYSMNVEVTDKGDVPEGYKVSRKEKRNFPLILESPSPNQTSLYFCASSLAGASSGANVLTFGAGSRLTVL.

This clone was found a few times. The chain is built from TRBV30 and TRBJ2-3; TRBD2 matches at 9 bases. The CDR3 is made up of 16 amino acids. CDR1 and CDR2 from the germline V gene are GTSNPN and SVGIG (reference sequence). V gave up 3 bases and J gave up 2 bases; unmatched junction bases: 9. The DNA of the CDR3 is TGTGCCTGGAGGGCCGGACTAGCGCTGCACACAGATACGCAGTATTTT. Its translation: CAWRAGLALHTDTQYF.

The chain combines TRBV2 with TRBJ2-1; 7 bases are a match to TRBD1. Trimming cost V 6 bases and J 7 bases; bases outside gene matches: 3. Germline V gene data show CDR1 as SNHLY and CDR2 as FYNNEI. CDR3 length: 12 residues. CDR3 amino acids: CASREQGNEQFF. Written as DNA, the CDR3 is TGTGCCAGCAGGGAACAGGGGAATGAGCAGTTCTTC.

This chain connects TRBV27 to TRBJ1-1; 7 bases align to TRBD1. This CDR3 has 15 amino acids. V was clipped by 3 bases and J by 4 bases; unmatched bases: 8. CDR1 is MNHEY, CDR2 SMNVEV, per germline (reference sequence). The CDR3 DNA reads TGTGCCAGCAGTTTCCACAGACAGGGAGGCACTGAAGCTTTCTTT. It is translated as CASSFHRQGGTEAFF.

This clone was seen more than once but under ten times. V gene TRBV5-6 combines with J gene TRBJ2-2; tentatively, D is TRBD2 (6 bases). Germline assignment: CDR1 SGHDT and CDR2 YYEEEE. The CDR3 sequence is 17 residues long. Trimming shortened V by 5 bases and J by 2 bases, and 19 bases separated the two germline ends. DNA for the CDR3: TGTGCCAGCAGACGAAAAATCCCGGGGGTTAACACCGGGGAGCTGTTTTTT. Translating it yields CASRRKIPGVNTGELFF.

V usage is TRBV6-6 and J usage is TRBJ2-6, with 12 bases lining up with TRBD2. The junction had 4 bases not matched to a gene; V was cut back by 7 bases and J by 3 bases. Germline V gene sequence: CDR1 MNHNY, CDR2 SVGAGI (reference sequence). This CDR3 has 16 amino acids. The CDR3 reads CASKPSGGVGANVLTF. The CDR3 DNA reads TGTGCCAGCAAGCCTAGCGGGGGGGTTGGGGCCAACGTCCTGACTTTC.

The chain uses TRBV10-3 and TRBJ2-3, with TRBD2 identical over 10 bases. The V segment lost 5 bases and the J segment 2 bases; nucleotides outside the gene matches: 7. The CDR3 loop spans 16 amino acids. CDR1 is ENHRY, CDR2 SYGVKD, per germline. The DNA of the CDR3 is TGTGCCATCAGTCCTAGCGGGAGCTTTTCCACAGATACGCAGTATTTT. It codes for CAISPSGSFSTDTQYF.

This clone came up a few times. This chain links TRBV19 with TRBJ1-1; weak D call: TRBD1 (5 bases). The CDR3 length is 13 residues. The V gene's germline CDR1 is LNHDA and CDR2 SQIVND (reference sequence). Trimming shortened V by 5 bases and J by 0 bases, and 7 bases separated the two germline ends. DNA of the CDR3: TGTGCCAGTAGTCCCAGGGTGAACACTGAAGCTTTCTTT. This sequence encodes CASSPRVNTEAFF.

The chain has TRBV18 and TRBJ2-2; D is undetermined. This CDR3 has 16 residues. The germline gives CDR1 KGHSH, CDR2 LQKENI. With 3 bases removed from V and 0 bases from J, the gap between germline ends came to 11 bases. CDR3 coding DNA: TGTGCCAGCTCACCCGTGAAAGCCGCGAACACCGGGGAGCTGTTTTTT. It codes for CASSPVKAANTGELFF. The full variable domain, rest sourced from reference TRBV18 and TRBJ2-2, is NAGVMQNPRHLVRRRGQEARLRCSPMKGHSHVYWYRQLPEEGLKFMVYLQKENIIDESGMPKERFSAEFPKEGPSILRIQQVVRGDSAAYFCASSPVKAANTGELFFGEGSRLTVL.

This clone showed up just a few times. This chain uses TRBV5-8 with TRBJ2-1, with TRBD2 matching over 7 bases. Germline CDR1 reads SGHTS; CDR2 reads YDEGEE. V was pared by 2 bases and J by 7 bases, with 9 bases of the junction left unmatched. The CDR3 is 15 residues long. The CDR3 reads CASSLGRALENEQFF. CDR3 in DNA: TGTGCCAGCAGCTTAGGGAGGGCTCTTGAGAATGAGCAGTTCTTC. Full variable domain (rest looked up from reference TRBV5-8 and TRBJ2-1): EAGVTQSPTHLIKTRGQQATLRCSPISGHTSVYWYQQALGLGLQFLLWYDEGEERNRGNFPPRFSGRQFPNYSSELNVNALELEDSALYLCASSLGRALENEQFFGPGTRLTVL.

This clone was seen more than once but under ten times. The CDR3 is CASSLIRGEQFF. The CDR3 nucleotides are TGTGCCAGCAGCTTAATTAGGGGTGAGCAGTTCTTC. The V call is TRBV7-3, the J call TRBJ2-1; TRBD1 might be the D (5 bases). CDR1 is SGHTA, CDR2 FQGTGA, per germline. This CDR3 spans 12 amino acids. V shed 1 base and J shed 9 bases, with 7 bases lying between them.

The V gene is TRBV9, the J gene TRBJ1-3; unclear D gene. This CDR3 spans 13 amino acids. Germline lookup yields CDR1 SGDLS and CDR2 YYNGEE. The germline V and J ends were trimmed by 3 bases and 4 bases, with 8 bases remaining between them. The CDR3 DNA is TGTGCCAGCAGCGACTATGTCGGAAACACCATATATTTT. This encodes CASSDYVGNTIYF.

A few counts support this clone. The chain recombines TRBV9 with TRBJ2-6, with TRBD2 matching 16 bases. The CDR3 is 20 amino acids. Germline V gene sequence: CDR1 SGDLS, CDR2 YYNGEE. With V trimmed by 1 base and J by 4 bases, 8 bases remained unmatched. CDR3: CASSVPVGTSGRGGANVLTF. The CDR3 DNA follows: TGTGCCAGCAGCGTACCGGTAGGGACTAGCGGGAGGGGAGGGGCCAACGTCCTGACTTTC. The full variable domain, rest sourced from reference TRBV9 and TRBJ2-6, is DSGVTQTPKHLITATGQRVTLRCSPRSGDLSVYWYQQSLDQGLQFLIQYYNGEERAKGNILERFSAQQFPDLHSELNLSSLELGDSALYFCASSVPVGTSGRGGANVLTFGAGSRLTVL.

V usage is TRBV7-9 and J usage is TRBJ1-2; 10 nucleotides match TRBD1. From germline, CDR1 is SEHNR and CDR2 FQNEAQ (reference sequence). The CDR3 is 14 amino acids. V lost 3 bases and J lost 8; bases outside the gene matches: 6. The CDR3 DNA sequence: TGTGCCAGCAGCTTCGGGGGGACAGGGGTCGGCTACACCTTC. Amino acid sequence: CASSFGGTGVGYTF.

In this sample, this clone turned up a few times. This sequence joins TRBV5-1 and TRBJ2-1; the D gene is possibly TRBD1 (6 bases). The CDR3 totals 18 residues. The V end lost 1 base, the J end lost 0 bases, and 17 bases lay between the germline ends. The germline gives CDR1 SGHRS, CDR2 YFSETQ. DNA of the CDR3: TGCGCCAGCAGCTTGAGCCCCCCGGACAGTAGCTCCTACAATGAGCAGTTCTTC. It codes for CASSLSPPDSSSYNEQFF.

This clone turned up a few times. J is TRBJ2-1 and V is TRBV11-3; 7 bases line up with TRBD1. The germline V gene encodes CDR1 SGHNT and CDR2 YENEEA. V shed 5 bases and J 9 bases; nucleotides not matched to a gene: 7. This CDR3 region has 13 residues. CDR3 amino acids: CASSRQGDGEQFF. The DNA of the CDR3 is TGTGCCAGCAGCCGACAGGGTGACGGTGAGCAGTTCTTC. The entire variable domain, with the rest obtained from reference TRBV11-3 and TRBJ2-1, is as follows: EAGVVQSPRYKIIEKKQPVAFWCNPISGHNTLYWYLQNLGQGPELLIRYENEEAVDDSQLPKDRFSAERLKGVDSTLKIQPAELGDSAVYLCASSRQGDGEQFFGPGTRLTVL.

The chain combines TRBV9 with TRBJ1-3; D is unresolved. Germline lookup yields CDR1 SGDLS and CDR2 YYNGEE. V lost 3 bases and J lost 1, with 11 bases in between. The CDR3 runs to 15 residues. CDR3 sequence reads: CASSETVYSGNTIYF. DNA for the CDR3: TGTGCCAGCAGCGAAACAGTATATTCTGGAAACACCATATATTTT.

This clone was recorded at least ten times. V and J are TRBV15 and TRBJ2-1; 8 bases fit TRBD2. The V gene end was trimmed by 1 base and the J gene end by 10 bases; junction bases not matched to a gene: 9. The length of the CDR3 is 15 residues. Per the germline V gene, CDR1 is LNHNV and CDR2 is YYDKDF (reference sequence). CDR3: CATSRVAGGGWEQFF. DNA for the CDR3: TGTGCCACCAGCAGAGTTGCCGGGGGGGGCTGGGAGCAGTTCTTC.

The chain couples TRBV5-6 to TRBJ2-3; 9 nucleotides line up with TRBD2. The germline V gene encodes CDR1 SGHDT and CDR2 YYEEEE. Trimming took 4 bases from V and 4 from J; bases not matched to a gene: 4. This CDR3 is 14 amino acids long. CDR3 protein: CASSRRGGADTQYF. The DNA of the CDR3 is TGTGCCAGCAGCCGCCGCGGGGGGGCAGATACGCAGTATTTT.

DNA of the CDR3: TGTGCCAGCAGCGTCCGGGACAGGGCTAGCTACGAGCAGTACTTC. It encodes CASSVRDRASYEQYF. The V call is TRBV5-4, the J call TRBJ2-7; 9 positions agree with TRBD1. Per the germline V gene, CDR1 is SGHNT and CDR2 is YYREEE (reference sequence). This CDR3 is built from 15 residues. With 4 bases clipped from V and 3 bases from J, the junction kept 8 bases outside the gene matches. The full variable domain, rest sourced from reference TRBV5-4 and TRBJ2-7, is ETGVTQSPTHLIKTRGQQVTLRCSSQSGHNTVSWYQQALGQGPQFIFQYYREEENGRGNFPPRFSGLQFPNYSSELNVNALELDDSALYLCASSVRDRASYEQYFGPGTRLTVT.